The 26 T cell receptor beta chains below were found in one sample sequenced in a study of graft-versus-host responses after intestinal transplantation. Assay: immunoSEQ multiplex PCR; the TCRdb copy retains only in-frame clones and omits some. The top ten hold approximately 0.11% of the sample, which has 90,000 to 150,000 clones, approximately 92% seen once. For these receptors, no antigen is known. The sequenced sample was unstimulated CD4+ T cells sorted from spleen or lymph node cells, obtained before intestinal transplant. These receptors originate from a human donor who received an intestinal transplant.

This chain connects TRBV11-3 to TRBJ2-2, with 7 bases matching TRBD1. CDR3 length: 15 amino acids. The germline gives CDR1 SGHNT, CDR2 YENEEA. V lost 8 bases to trimming and J lost 1 base; unmatched junction nucleotides: 7. CDR3 in amino acids: CASGPGQQNTGELFF. The CDR3 coding sequence is TGTGCCAGCGGACCGGGACAGCAGAACACCGGGGAGCTGTTTTTT.

This chain links TRBV4-2 with TRBJ1-1, with D perhaps matching TRBD1 (5 bases). Germline V gene lookup returns CDR1 LGHNA and CDR2 YNFKEQ. The CDR3 consists of 15 residues. Trimming took off 2 bases at V and 3 bases at J, with 13 bases between the two ends. The CDR3 region has the DNA TGTGCCAGCAGCCAAAAGGGGTCGAGGGACACTGAAGCTTTCTTT. This encodes CASSQKGSRDTEAFF.

This chain links TRBV7-9 with TRBJ2-5; 9 nucleotides align to TRBD2. The germline V gene encodes CDR1 SEHNR and CDR2 FQNEAQ (reference sequence). V shed 1 base, J shed 4 bases, and the junction held 13 bases outside the gene matches. The CDR3 is 18 residues long. The CDR3 region is CASSLVGSSGSIGETQYF. The CDR3 bases are TGTGCCAGCAGCTTAGTGGGTAGTAGCGGGAGTATCGGAGAGACCCAGTACTTC.

The J gene is TRBJ2-7, the V gene TRBV7-3; the match to TRBD1 covers 10 bases. Germline CDR1 and CDR2: SGHTA and FQGTGA. J gave up 7 bases and V 5 bases, and 8 bases lay outside the gene matches. CDR3 length: 14 amino acids. The CDR3 sequence is CASSPTGGLGEQYF. The CDR3 DNA is TGTGCCAGCAGCCCGACAGGGGGCTTGGGGGAGCAGTACTTC.

CDR3 residues: CASSPVHSNQPQHF. The CDR3 DNA reads as TGTGCCAGCAGCCCAGTGCACAGCAATCAGCCCCAGCATTTT. This sequence joins TRBV6-1 and TRBJ1-5; unclear D gene. The CDR3 loop spans 14 amino acids. Looked up from germline, CDR1 is MNHNS and CDR2 is SASEGT. Trimming pared 6 bases from V and 1 base from J, leaving 10 bases between.

This clone came up a few times. The rearrangement uses TRBV18 and TRBJ1-2; tentative D call: TRBD1 (5 bases). The CDR3 is made up of 14 amino acids. The germline V gene has CDR1 KGHSH and CDR2 LQKENI. The ends were cut back, 6 bases at V and 0 bases at J, with 11 bases in the middle. In DNA form, the CDR3 reads TGTGCCAGCTCCCAACAGGAAGCTAACTATGGCTACACCTTC. It encodes CASSQQEANYGYTF.

This chain joins TRBV9 and TRBJ2-7; 7 positions agree with TRBD1. The CDR3 runs to 14 residues. Germline CDR1 SGDLS, CDR2 YYNGEE. V trimming: 4 bases; J trimming: 2 bases; junction bases outside the gene matches: 6. Here the CDR3 reads CASSPWDRPYEQYF. CDR3 sequence (DNA): TGTGCCAGCAGCCCGTGGGACAGACCCTACGAGCAGTACTTC.

The chain recombines TRBV18 with TRBJ1-1; D gene ambiguous. This CDR3 spans 15 amino acids. Germline V lookup: CDR1 KGHSH, CDR2 LQKENI. The V end was cut by 3 bases, the J end by 4 bases, with 15 bases between. CDR3 loop: CASSPLRQPSTEAFF. CDR3 in DNA: TGTGCCAGCTCACCCCTCCGGCAGCCTAGCACTGAAGCTTTCTTT.

Remarks on this clone: Compared with germline, one end of the junction differs, possibly owing to a read error. The chain uses TRBV5-1 and TRBJ2-1, with D possibly matching TRBD2 (6 bases). Germline loops: CDR1 SGHRS, CDR2 YFSETQ. The CDR3 runs to 16 residues. The CDR3 region has the DNA TGCGCCAGCACCTTGGGGATGCGGGGCCTCTACAATGAGCAGTTCTTC. This encodes CASTLGMRGLYNEQFF.

The CDR3 DNA reads TGTGCCAGCTCTCTCCAAGCGGGAGGTGGTACCGGGGAGCTGTTTTTT. It codes for CASSLQAGGGTGELFF. This rearrangement joins TRBV18 to TRBJ2-2; 9 bases agree with TRBD2. Per germline, CDR1 KGHSH and CDR2 LQKENI. Unmatched junction bases numbered 10, after V lost 6 bases and J lost 5 bases. The CDR3 is 16 amino acids.

The chain is built from TRBV4-1 and TRBJ2-1; 8 bases line up with TRBD1. Germline lookup yields CDR1 MGHRA and CDR2 YSYEKL. The CDR3 sequence is 16 residues long. V shed 3 bases and J 2 bases; nucleotides not matched to a gene: 6. In DNA, the CDR3 is TGCGCCAGCAGCCAGCAGGACAGGGCGCCCTACAATGAGCAGTTCTTC. This codes for CASSQQDRAPYNEQFF.

This rearrangement joins TRBV6-5 to TRBJ2-5; 13 positions match TRBD2. This CDR3 region has 15 residues. CDR1 is MNHEY and CDR2 is SVGAGI in the germline V gene. J gave up 4 bases and V 2 bases, and 1 base lay outside the gene matches. DNA of the CDR3: TGTGCCAGCAGTTACGGACTAGCGGGAGCAGAGACCCAGTACTTC. This codes for CASSYGLAGAETQYF.

This rearrangement joins TRBV20-1 to TRBJ2-5; no clear D. The ends were cut back, 3 bases at V and 2 bases at J, with 1 base in the middle. This CDR3 is 10 amino acids long. The germline CDR1 and CDR2 sequences are DFQATT and SNEGSKA (reference sequence). Here the CDR3 reads CSASQETQYF. CDR3 DNA sequence: TGCAGTGCTAGTCAAGAGACCCAGTACTTC.

The chain employs TRBV11-3 and TRBJ2-7; D unresolved. This CDR3 comprises 14 residues. The ends were cut back, 1 base at V and 2 bases at J, with 9 bases in the middle. Looked up from germline, CDR1 is SGHNT and CDR2 is YENEEA. The CDR3, as DNA: TGTGCCAGCAGCTTAGCGGACGGTACCTACGAGCAGTACTTC. It yields the protein CASSLADGTYEQYF.

The chain couples TRBV18 to TRBJ2-1; 8 nucleotides match TRBD2. The ends lost 3 bases at V and 8 bases at J; junction bases unmatched: 12. There are 16 residues in the CDR3. Germline values: CDR1 KGHSH, CDR2 LQKENI. CDR3 sequence: CASSPSGRGISHEQFF. The CDR3 nucleotides read TGTGCCAGCTCACCGAGCGGGAGAGGTATTTCCCATGAGCAGTTCTTC.

The rearrangement links TRBV19 to TRBJ2-3; 8 nucleotides align to TRBD2. The J segment lost 2 bases and the V segment lost 5 bases, leaving 12 bases of the junction unmatched. Per germline, CDR1 LNHDA and CDR2 SQIVND (reference sequence). CDR3 length equals 17 residues. CDR3 loop: CASSFRLVAGTTDTQYF. CDR3 DNA sequence: TGTGCCAGTAGTTTCCGCCTCGTAGCGGGGACCACAGATACGCAGTATTTT. Full variable domain (missing parts from reference TRBV19 and TRBJ2-3): DGGITQSPKYLFRKEGQNVTLSCEQNLNHDAMYWYRQDPGQGLRLIYYSQIVNDFQKGDIAEGYSVSREKKESFPLTVTSAQKNPTAFYLCASSFRLVAGTTDTQYFGPGTRLTVL.

The chain recombines TRBV30 with TRBJ2-2; 7 positions agree with TRBD1. The CDR3 length is 13 residues. Germline V CDR1 and CDR2: GTSNPN, SVGIG (reference sequence). Trimming removed 4 bases from V and 6 bases from J; junction bases left unmatched: 5. In DNA, the CDR3 is TGTGCCTGGAACAGACAGGGTGCCGGGGAGCTGTTTTTT. Its translation: CAWNRQGAGELFF.

The chain is built from TRBV7-9 and TRBJ2-5; no clear D gene. Germline loops: CDR1 SEHNR, CDR2 FQNEAQ (reference sequence). This CDR3 is 13 amino acids long. Trimming shortened V by 5 bases and J by 1 base, and 8 bases separated the two germline ends. The CDR3 coding sequence is TGTGCCAGCAGCCGGGTGAGCCAAGAGACCCAGTACTTC. It encodes CASSRVSQETQYF.

CDR3 amino acids: CASSPRTRALHGYTF. For the CDR3, the DNA is TGTGCCAGTAGTCCACGGACAAGAGCCCTGCATGGCTACACCTTC. This sequence joins TRBV19 and TRBJ1-2; weak D call: TRBD1 (5 bases). With 5 bases removed from V and 6 bases from J, the gap between germline ends came to 19 bases. CDR1 LNHDA and CDR2 SQIVND come from the germline V gene (reference sequence). This CDR3 has 15 residues.

In this sample, this clone turned up once. For the CDR3, the DNA is TGCGCCAGCAGCCCACAGGCTCCCCAAGAGACCCAGTACTTC. Amino acid sequence: CASSPQAPQETQYF. The gene calls are TRBV5-1 and TRBJ2-5, with D possibly TRBD1 on 5 matching bases. The V end lost 4 bases, the J end lost 1 base, and 11 bases lay between the germline ends. CDR3 length: 14 residues. Germline V gene data show CDR1 as SGHRS and CDR2 as YFSETQ.

This sequence joins TRBV5-6 and TRBJ2-7, with 7 bases matching TRBD2. J gave up 1 base and V 5 bases, and 18 bases lay outside the gene matches. The CDR3 sequence is 18 residues long. The germline CDR1 and CDR2 sequences are SGHDT and YYEEEE. The CDR3 DNA reads TGTGCCAGCAGTCCGTTGAGTTCCCACGGGAGGAGGTCCTACGAGCAGTACTTC. Amino acid sequence: CASSPLSSHGRRSYEQYF.

CDR3 sequence (DNA): TGCGCCAGCAGCTTAGCGGGAGGATGGGATACGCAGTATTTT. Amino acids: CASSLAGGWDTQYF. The chain couples TRBV5-1 to TRBJ2-3; 9 bases agree with TRBD2. Looked up from germline, CDR1 is SGHRS and CDR2 is YFSETQ. CDR3 length: 14 residues. The J segment lost 6 bases and the V segment lost 2 bases, leaving 4 bases of the junction unmatched.

The J gene is TRBJ2-1, the V gene TRBV29-1, with unresolved D. Trimming left V 6 bases short and J 2 bases short, with 8 bases between. Germline assignment: CDR1 SQVTM and CDR2 ANQGSEA. The CDR3 contains 12 residues. Written as DNA, the CDR3 is TGCAGCGTCTCACCCGCCTACAATGAGCAGTTCTTC. It yields the protein CSVSPAYNEQFF.

J is TRBJ2-3 and V is TRBV5-1; D is unresolved. The CDR3 runs 13 residues. V dropped 4 bases and J dropped 3 bases, with 9 bases sitting between them. Looked up from germline, CDR1 is SGHRS and CDR2 is YFSETQ. As DNA, the CDR3 is TGCGCCAGCAGCAACCGACAAACAGATACGCAGTATTTT. Amino acids: CASSNRQTDTQYF. The variable domain in full, with the rest retrieved from reference TRBV5-1 and TRBJ2-3, is KAGVTQTPRYLIKTRGQQVTLSCSPISGHRSVSWYQQTPGQGLQFLFEYFSETQRNKGNFPGRFSGRQFSNSRSEMNVSTLELGDSALYLCASSNRQTDTQYFGPGTRLTVL.

Only one count was recorded for this clone. V is TRBV11-2 and J is TRBJ1-2, with D perhaps matching TRBD1 (5 bases). CDR1 is SGHAT and CDR2 is FQNNGV in the germline V gene. Trimming took 5 bases from V and 8 from J, leaving 18 bases between them. The CDR3 runs 14 residues. The CDR3: CASSLNPGLGGYTF. The CDR3 DNA reads TGTGCCAGCAGCCTGAATCCGGGACTGGGAGGCTACACCTTC.

J is TRBJ1-2 and V is TRBV9; D uncertain. Germline V CDR1 and CDR2: SGDLS, YYNGEE. This CDR3 contains 13 residues. V lost 0 bases to trimming and J lost 5 bases, with 8 bases between them. Written as DNA, the CDR3 is TGTGCCAGCAGCGTAGGGCAAGGATATGGCTACACCTTC. It codes for CASSVGQGYGYTF.